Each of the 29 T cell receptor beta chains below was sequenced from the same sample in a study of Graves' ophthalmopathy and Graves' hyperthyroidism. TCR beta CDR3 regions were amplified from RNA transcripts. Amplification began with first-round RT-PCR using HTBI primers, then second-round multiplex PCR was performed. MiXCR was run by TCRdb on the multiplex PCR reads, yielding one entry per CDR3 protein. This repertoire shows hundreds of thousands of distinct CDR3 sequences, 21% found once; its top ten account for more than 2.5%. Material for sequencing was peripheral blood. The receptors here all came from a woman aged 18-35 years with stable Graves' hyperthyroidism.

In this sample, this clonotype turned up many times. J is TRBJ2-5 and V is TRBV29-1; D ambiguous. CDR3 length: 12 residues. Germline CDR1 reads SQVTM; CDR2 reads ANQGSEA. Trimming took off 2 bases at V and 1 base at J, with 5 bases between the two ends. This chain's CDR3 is CSVEQSQETQYF. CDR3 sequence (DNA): TGCAGCGTTGAACAGTCCCAAGAGACCCAGTACTTC.

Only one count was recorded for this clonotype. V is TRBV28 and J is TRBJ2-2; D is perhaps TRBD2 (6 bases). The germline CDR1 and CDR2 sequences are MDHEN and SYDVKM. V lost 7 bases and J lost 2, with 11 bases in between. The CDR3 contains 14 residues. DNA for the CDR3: TGTGCCAGCACGACTAGAAAAAACACCGGGGAGCTGTTTTTT. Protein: CASTTRKNTGELFF.

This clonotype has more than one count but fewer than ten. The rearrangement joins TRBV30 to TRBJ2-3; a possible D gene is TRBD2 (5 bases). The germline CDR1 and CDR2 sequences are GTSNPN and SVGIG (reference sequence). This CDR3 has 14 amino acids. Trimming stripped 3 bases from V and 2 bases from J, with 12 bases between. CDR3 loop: CAWRKAGFTDTQYF. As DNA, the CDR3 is TGTGCCTGGAGAAAGGCGGGCTTCACAGATACGCAGTATTTT.

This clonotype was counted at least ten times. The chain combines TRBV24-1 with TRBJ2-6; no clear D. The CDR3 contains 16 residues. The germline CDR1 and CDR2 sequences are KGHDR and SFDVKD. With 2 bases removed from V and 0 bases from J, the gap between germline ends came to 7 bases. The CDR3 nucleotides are TGTGCCACCAGTGATTCGGAGTTCTCTGGGGCCAACGTCCTGACTTTC. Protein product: CATSDSEFSGANVLTF.

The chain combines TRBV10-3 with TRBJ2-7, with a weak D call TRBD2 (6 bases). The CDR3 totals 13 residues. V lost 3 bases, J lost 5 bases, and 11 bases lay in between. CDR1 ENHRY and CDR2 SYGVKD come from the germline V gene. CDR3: CAISDPPSDEQYF. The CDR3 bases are TGTGCCATCAGTGACCCCCCTAGCGACGAGCAGTACTTC.

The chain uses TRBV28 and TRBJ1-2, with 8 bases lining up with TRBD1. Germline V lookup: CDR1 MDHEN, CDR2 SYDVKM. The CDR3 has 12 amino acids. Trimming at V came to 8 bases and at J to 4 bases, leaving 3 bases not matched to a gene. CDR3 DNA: TGTGCCAGCCAGACAGGGGTCTATGGCTACACCTTC. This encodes CASQTGVYGYTF.

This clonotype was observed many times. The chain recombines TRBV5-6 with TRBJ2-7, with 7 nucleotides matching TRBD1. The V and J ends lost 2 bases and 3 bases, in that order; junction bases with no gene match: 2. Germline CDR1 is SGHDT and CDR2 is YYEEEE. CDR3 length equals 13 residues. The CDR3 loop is CASSFGTDYEQYF. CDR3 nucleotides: TGTGCCAGCAGCTTCGGGACAGACTACGAGCAGTACTTC.

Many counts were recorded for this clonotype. The CDR3 DNA sequence: TGTGCCAGCAGCACCCGGCGCGGGACAGCCTCCGAGCAGTACTTC. The encoded protein is CASSTRRGTASEQYF. V and J are TRBV7-2 and TRBJ2-7, with a tentative D call TRBD1 (7 bases). The CDR3 is 15 residues long. Trimming left V 5 bases short and J 6 bases short, with 20 bases between. Germline lookup yields CDR1 SGHTA and CDR2 FQGNSA.

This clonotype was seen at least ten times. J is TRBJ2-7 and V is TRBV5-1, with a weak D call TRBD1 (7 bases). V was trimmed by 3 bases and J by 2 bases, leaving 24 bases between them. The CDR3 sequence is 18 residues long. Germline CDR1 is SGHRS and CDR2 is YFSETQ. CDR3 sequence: CASSSGGGGLRFTYEQYF. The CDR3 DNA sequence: TGCGCCAGCAGCTCAGGAGGGGGCGGGCTGAGATTCACCTACGAGCAGTACTTC.

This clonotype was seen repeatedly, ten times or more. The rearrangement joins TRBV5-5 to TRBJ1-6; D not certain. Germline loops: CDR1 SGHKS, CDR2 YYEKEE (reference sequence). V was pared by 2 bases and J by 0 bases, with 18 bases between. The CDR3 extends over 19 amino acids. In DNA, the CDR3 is TGTGCCAGCAGCTTCACACGGATGGTCTATAGCTCCTATAATTCACCCCTCCACTTT. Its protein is CASSFTRMVYSSYNSPLHF.

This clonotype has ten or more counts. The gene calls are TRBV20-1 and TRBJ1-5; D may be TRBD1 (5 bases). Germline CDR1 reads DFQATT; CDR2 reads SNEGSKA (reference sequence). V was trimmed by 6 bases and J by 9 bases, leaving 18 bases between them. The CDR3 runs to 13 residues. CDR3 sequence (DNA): TGCAGTGCAAGGATTGGGGACGGTGGGCCCCAGCATTTT. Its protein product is CSARIGDGGPQHF.

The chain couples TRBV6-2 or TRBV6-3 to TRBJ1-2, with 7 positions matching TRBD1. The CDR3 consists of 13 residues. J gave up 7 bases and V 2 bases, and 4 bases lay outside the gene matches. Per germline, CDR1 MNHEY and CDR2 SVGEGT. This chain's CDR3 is CASSYDRAGGYTF. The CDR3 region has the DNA TGTGCCAGCAGTTACGACAGGGCAGGTGGCTACACCTTC.

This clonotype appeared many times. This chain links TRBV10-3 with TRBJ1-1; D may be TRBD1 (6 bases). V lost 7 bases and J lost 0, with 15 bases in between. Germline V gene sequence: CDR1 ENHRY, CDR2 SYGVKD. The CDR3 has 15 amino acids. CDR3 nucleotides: TGTGCCATCATAAGTAGGGACACCCTGAACACTGAAGCTTTCTTT. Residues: CAIISRDTLNTEAFF.

In nucleotides, the CDR3 is TGTGCCAGCAGTGTCGTCAGGGGTAGAGGTGAAGCTTTCTTT. It codes for CASSVVRGRGEAFF. This rearrangement joins TRBV28 to TRBJ1-1; D perhaps matches TRBD1 (6 bases). CDR3 length: 14 residues. Trimming removed 5 bases from V and 7 bases from J, with 17 bases in between. Germline V gene data show CDR1 as MDHEN and CDR2 as SYDVKM.

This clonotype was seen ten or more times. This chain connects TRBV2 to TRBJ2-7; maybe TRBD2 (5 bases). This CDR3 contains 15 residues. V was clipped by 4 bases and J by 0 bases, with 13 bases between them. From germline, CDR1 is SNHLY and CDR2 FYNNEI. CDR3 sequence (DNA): TGTGCCAGCAGTGCAGAGGGCCGCAGCTCCTACGAGCAGTACTTC. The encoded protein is CASSAEGRSSYEQYF.

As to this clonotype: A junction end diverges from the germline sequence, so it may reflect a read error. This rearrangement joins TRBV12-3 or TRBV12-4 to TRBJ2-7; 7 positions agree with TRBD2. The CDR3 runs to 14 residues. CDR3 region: CACSFTSASYEQYF. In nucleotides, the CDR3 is TGTGCCTGCAGTTTCACTAGCGCCTCCTACGAGCAGTACTTC.

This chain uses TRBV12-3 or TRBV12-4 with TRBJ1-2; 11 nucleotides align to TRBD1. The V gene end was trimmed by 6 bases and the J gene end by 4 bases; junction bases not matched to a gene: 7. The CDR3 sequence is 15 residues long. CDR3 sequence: CASSRDRGSGYGYTF. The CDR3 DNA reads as TGTGCCAGCAGCCGGGACAGGGGGTCGGGCTATGGCTACACCTTC.

CDR3 loop: CASSEQEGYTEAFF. CDR3 bases: TGTGCCAGCAGTGAACAGGAAGGATACACTGAAGCTTTCTTT. This chain uses TRBV6-1 with TRBJ1-1; D is uncertain. V was clipped by 2 bases and J by 3 bases, with 10 bases between them. Germline lookup yields CDR1 MNHNS and CDR2 SASEGT. The CDR3 is made up of 14 amino acids.

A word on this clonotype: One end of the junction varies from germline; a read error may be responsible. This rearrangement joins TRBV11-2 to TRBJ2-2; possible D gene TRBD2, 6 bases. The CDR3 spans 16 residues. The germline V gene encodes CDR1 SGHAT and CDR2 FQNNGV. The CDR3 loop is CASSLVGGKYTGDLFF. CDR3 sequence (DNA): TGTGCCAGCAGCTTAGTCGGAGGGAAGTACACCGGGGATCTGTTTTTT. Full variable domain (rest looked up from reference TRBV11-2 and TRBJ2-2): EAGVAQSPRYKIIEKRQSVAFWCNPISGHATLYWYQQILGQGPKLLIQFQNNGVVDDSQLPKDRFSAERLKGVDSTLKIQPAKLEDSAVYLCASSLVGGKYTGDLFFGEGSRLTVL.

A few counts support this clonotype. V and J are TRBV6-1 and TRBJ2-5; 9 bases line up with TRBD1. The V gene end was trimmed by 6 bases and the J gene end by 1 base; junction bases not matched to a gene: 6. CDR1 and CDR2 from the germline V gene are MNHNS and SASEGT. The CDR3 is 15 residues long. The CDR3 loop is CASSRTGVPQETQYF. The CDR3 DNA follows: TGTGCCAGCAGCCGGACAGGGGTCCCCCAAGAGACCCAGTACTTC.

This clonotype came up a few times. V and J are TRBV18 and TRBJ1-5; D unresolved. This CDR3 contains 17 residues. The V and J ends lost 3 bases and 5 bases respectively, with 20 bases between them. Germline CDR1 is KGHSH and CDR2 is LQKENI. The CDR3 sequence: CASSPIATGVEHQPQHF. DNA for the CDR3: TGTGCCAGCTCACCGATCGCGACCGGGGTGGAACATCAGCCCCAGCATTTT.

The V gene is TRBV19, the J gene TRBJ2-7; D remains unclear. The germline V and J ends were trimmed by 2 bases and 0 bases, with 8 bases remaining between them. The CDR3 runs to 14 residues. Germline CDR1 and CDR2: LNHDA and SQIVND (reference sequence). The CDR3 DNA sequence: TGTGCCAGTAGTATAAGGGCAGGCTCCTACGAGCAGTACTTC. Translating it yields CASSIRAGSYEQYF.

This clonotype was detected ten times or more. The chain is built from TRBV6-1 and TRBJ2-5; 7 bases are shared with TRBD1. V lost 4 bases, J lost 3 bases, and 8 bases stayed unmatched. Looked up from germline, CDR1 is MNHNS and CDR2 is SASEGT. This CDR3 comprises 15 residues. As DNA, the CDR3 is TGTGCCAGCAGTGCCCGACAGGGCGGAAAAGAGACCCAGTACTTC. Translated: CASSARQGGKETQYF.

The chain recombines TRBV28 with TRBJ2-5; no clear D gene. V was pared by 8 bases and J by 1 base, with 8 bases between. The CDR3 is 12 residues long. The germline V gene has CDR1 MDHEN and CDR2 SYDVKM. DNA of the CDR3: TGTGCCAGCCACACGGGCCAAGAGACCCAGTACTTC. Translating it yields CASHTGQETQYF.

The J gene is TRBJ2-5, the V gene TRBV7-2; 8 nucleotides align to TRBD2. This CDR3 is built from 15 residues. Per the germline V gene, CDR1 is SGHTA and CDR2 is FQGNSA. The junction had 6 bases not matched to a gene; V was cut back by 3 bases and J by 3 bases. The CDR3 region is CASSFSGTKKETQYF. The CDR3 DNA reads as TGTGCCAGCAGCTTTAGCGGGACGAAAAAAGAGACCCAGTACTTC.

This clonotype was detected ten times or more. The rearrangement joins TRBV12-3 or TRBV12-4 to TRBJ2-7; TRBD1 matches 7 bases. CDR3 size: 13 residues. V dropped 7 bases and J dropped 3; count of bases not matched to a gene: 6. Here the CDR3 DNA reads TGTGCCAGCAACAGGGGATACCTCTACGAGCAGTACTTC. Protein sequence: CASNRGYLYEQYF.

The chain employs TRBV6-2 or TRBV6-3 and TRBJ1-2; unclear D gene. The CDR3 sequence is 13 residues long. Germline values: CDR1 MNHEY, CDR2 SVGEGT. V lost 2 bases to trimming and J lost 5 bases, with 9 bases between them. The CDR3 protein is CASSYQRGYGYTF. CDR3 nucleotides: TGTGCCAGCAGTTACCAGAGAGGTTATGGCTACACCTTC.

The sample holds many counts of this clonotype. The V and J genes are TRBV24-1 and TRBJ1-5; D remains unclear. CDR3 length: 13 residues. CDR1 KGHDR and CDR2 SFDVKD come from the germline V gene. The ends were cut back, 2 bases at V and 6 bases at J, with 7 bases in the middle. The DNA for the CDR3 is TGTGCCACCAGTGATTACAGTGGTCAGCCCCAGCATTTT. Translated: CATSDYSGQPQHF.

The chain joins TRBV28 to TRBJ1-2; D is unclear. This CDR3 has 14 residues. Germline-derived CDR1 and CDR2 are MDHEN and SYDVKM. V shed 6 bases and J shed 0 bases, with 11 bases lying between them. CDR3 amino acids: CASRRRTTNYGYTF. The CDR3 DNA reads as TGTGCCAGCAGGAGACGCACGACTAACTATGGCTACACCTTC.